This TCR beta chain was documented in a study of PD-1 blockade in classical Hodgkin lymphoma. Germline V gene lookup returns CDR1 MDHEN and CDR2 SYDVKM. With 4 bases clipped from V and 0 bases from J, the junction kept 2 bases outside the gene matches. CDR3 size: 17 residues. Libraries were prepared by immunoSEQ multiplex PCR; TCRdb keeps only in-frame clonotypes and omits some of them. In the table there are 40,000 to 45,000 clones, about two thirds of which are singletons. Every patient experienced relapse after autologous stem cell transplantation, and brentuximab vedotin exposure varied. The clonotype comes from a human donor with classical Hodgkin lymphoma. V gene TRBV28 combines with J gene TRBJ2-6, with TRBD1 matching over 11 bases. Sample: peripheral blood mononuclear cells (PBMCs), taken at baseline. CDR3 nucleotides: TGTGCCAGCAGTTCCGGGACAGGGGGCTCTGGGGCCAACGTCCTGACTTTC. It encodes CASSSGTGGSGANVLTF.